This T cell receptor beta chain was obtained from a study of blood T cell repertoires in COVID-19. The wider study: Both acute and convalescent COVID-19 samples were obtained from the United States, Italy and Spain. PBMCs, B-cell-depleted T cells, or T cells provided the cDNA or gDNA that made up the material.

Original processing notes: Amplification of reference gene primers provided the estimated nucleated cell counts. Here immunoSEQ multiplex PCR was the method, and the copy in TCRdb shows in-frame clones only, minus some. V and J calls and clone size are those listed in that table; D and trimming were worked out from the DNA. The profile covers about 100,000 clones, with approximately 80% appearing a single time and about 12% taken by the ten largest. With 4 bases clipped from V and 7 bases from J, the junction kept 9 bases outside the gene matches. This CDR3 region has 16 residues. Germline V gene lookup returns CDR1 LGHNA and CDR2 YSLEER.

Sequenced input: peripheral blood. V usage is TRBV4-3 and J usage is TRBJ1-4; 10 nucleotides match TRBD1. The receptor was isolated from a woman aged 70-85 years with acute or convalescent COVID-19. The CDR3 DNA reads as TGCGCCAGCAGCCCCCTCGACAGGGGGCAGGGTGAAAAACTGTTTTTT. Amino acids: CASSPLDRGQGEKLFF.